This TCR beta chain was sequenced during a study of blood T cell repertoires in COVID-19. Study context: Acute-phase and convalescent COVID-19 samples originated in the United States, Italy and Spain.

This clone came up a few times. As processed by the authors: Nucleated cell number was recorded as an estimate derived from reference gene primer amplification. Profiling relied on immunoSEQ multiplex PCR, and the TCRdb table lists in-frame clones only, not all of them. V, J and clone size reflect that table, while D and trimming were determined from the DNA. This table holds some 130,000 clones, about nine tenths found once. The clonotype was recovered from a man between 45 and 60 years old with active COVID-19. Sequenced sample: peripheral blood.

The CDR3 loop is CAISSRTSGSYNEQFF. The CDR3 DNA is TGTGCCATCAGTTCAAGGACTAGCGGGAGCTACAATGAGCAGTTCTTC. The chain carries TRBV10-3 and TRBJ2-1; 13 nucleotides align to TRBD2. The CDR3 is 16 residues long. V lost 5 bases, J lost 3 bases, and 4 bases stayed unmatched. Germline CDR1 is ENHRY and CDR2 is SYGVKD.